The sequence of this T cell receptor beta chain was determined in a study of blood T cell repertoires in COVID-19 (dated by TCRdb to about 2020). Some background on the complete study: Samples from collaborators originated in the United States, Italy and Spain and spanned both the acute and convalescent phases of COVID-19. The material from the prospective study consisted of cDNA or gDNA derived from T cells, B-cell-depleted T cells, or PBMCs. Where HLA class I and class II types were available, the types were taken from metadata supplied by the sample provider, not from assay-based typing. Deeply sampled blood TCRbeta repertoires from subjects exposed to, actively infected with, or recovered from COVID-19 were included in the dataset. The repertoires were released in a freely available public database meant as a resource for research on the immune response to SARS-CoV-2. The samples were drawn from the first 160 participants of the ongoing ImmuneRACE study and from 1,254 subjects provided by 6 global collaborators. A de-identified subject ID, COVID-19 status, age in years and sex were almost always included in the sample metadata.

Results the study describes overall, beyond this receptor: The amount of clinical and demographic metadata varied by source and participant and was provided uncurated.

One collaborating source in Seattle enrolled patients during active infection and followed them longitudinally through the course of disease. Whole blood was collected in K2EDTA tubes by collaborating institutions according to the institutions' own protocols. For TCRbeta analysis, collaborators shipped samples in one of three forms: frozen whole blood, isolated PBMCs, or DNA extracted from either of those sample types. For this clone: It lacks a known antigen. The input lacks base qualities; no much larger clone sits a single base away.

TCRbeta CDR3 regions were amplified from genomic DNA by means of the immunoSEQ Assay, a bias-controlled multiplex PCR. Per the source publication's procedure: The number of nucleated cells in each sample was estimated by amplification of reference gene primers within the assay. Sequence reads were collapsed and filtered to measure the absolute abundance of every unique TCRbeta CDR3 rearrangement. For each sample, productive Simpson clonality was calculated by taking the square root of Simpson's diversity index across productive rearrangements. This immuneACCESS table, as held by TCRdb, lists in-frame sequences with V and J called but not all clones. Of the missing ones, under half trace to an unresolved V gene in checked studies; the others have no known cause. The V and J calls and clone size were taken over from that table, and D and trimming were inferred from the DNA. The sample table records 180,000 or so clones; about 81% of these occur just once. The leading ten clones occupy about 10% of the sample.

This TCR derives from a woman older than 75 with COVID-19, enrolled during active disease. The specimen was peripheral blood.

The nucleotide sequence reads as follows: TGTGCCAGCAGCTCAACAGGGGGCGGCCAGCCCCAGCATTTT. Translated, it gives CASSSTGGGQPQHF. The sequence links TRBV3-1 (or the pseudogene TRBV3-2) to TRBJ1-5; TRBD1 fits 9 bases in the junction. Clipping removes 5 bases from V and 7 bases from J, with 6 as the unmatched junction base count. CDR1 and CDR2 were assigned from the germline V gene (reference sequence) as LGHDT and YNNKEL. Including cysteine and phenylalanine, the CDR3 has 14 amino acids. CDR3 DNA is the only sequence kept; it has 42 bases, read in frame from the first base.